Listed below are T cell receptor beta chains from one sample, sequenced in a study of OX40 agonist ivuxolimab in advanced cancers. TCRdb's table, derived via immunoSEQ multiplex PCR, lists solely in-frame clones and lacks some. This table holds roughly 58,000 clones, around 88% found once. The sequencing here drew on CD4+ or CD8+ T cells sorted from blood, taken in a trial of the OX40 agonist ivuxolimab. These receptors were obtained from an adult with an advanced solid tumor such as melanoma, head and neck, liver or kidney cancer. Each CDR3 is given with its conserved first and last residue. The D gene is left open where the match is weak. Expanded clones get a size class; other rows say once, few or many, or leave the size out.

D gene,V gene,J gene,clone size,CDR3 protein
NA,TRBV6-6,TRBJ2-5,NA,CASTPPVGETQYF
NA,TRBV2,TRBJ1-2,NA,CASNQDNYGYTF
TRBD2,TRBV30,TRBJ2-4,once,CAWSVRPTSGRWGIQYF
NA,TRBV6-6,TRBJ1-5,NA,CAGKGTGSNQPQHF
NA,TRBV11-3,TRBJ2-1,NA,CASSELSSGEQFF
NA,TRBV4-1,TRBJ1-4,NA,CASSQGGGGNEKLFF
TRBD1,TRBV7-6,TRBJ2-5,NA,CASSFAGQGQETQYF
NA,TRBV7-2,TRBJ2-7,NA,CASSSWVPSEQYF
NA,TRBV18,TRBJ1-1,NA,CASSQGENTEAFF
TRBD1,TRBV18,TRBJ1-4,NA,CASSPSRGQKLFF
NA,TRBV27,TRBJ1-1,NA,CASSPRGTEAFF
NA,TRBV5-6,TRBJ1-1,NA,CASSFRARGTEAFF
TRBD2,TRBV7-3,TRBJ2-1,NA,CASSPKTSGGGEQFF
TRBD1,TRBV28,TRBJ1-2,NA,CASSQGVRHGYTF
TRBD1,TRBV5-1,TRBJ2-5,NA,CASSLGGSETQYF
TRBD1,TRBV4-2,TRBJ2-2,NA,CASSHDIPKPQGAGGELFF
NA,TRBV6-6,TRBJ2-7,NA,CASSYSDPYEQYF
NA,TRBV30,TRBJ2-7,NA,CAWSTAYEQYF
NA,TRBV10-2,TRBJ2-1,NA,CASSELQPTVTIYNEQFF
NA,TRBV10-3,TRBJ2-1,NA,CAISEFGGNRDEQFF
TRBD1,TRBV5-6,TRBJ1-2,NA,CASSGDRGSIRGYTF
NA,TRBV5-4,TRBJ1-5,NA,CASSGGPEDQPQHF
NA,TRBV7-8,TRBJ1-1,NA,CASSQDLHTEAFF
TRBD1,TRBV29-1,TRBJ1-2,NA,CSVEEYGQGKNYGYTF
TRBD2,TRBV30,TRBJ2-7,NA,CAWSLAGGQYEQYF
NA,TRBV5-8,TRBJ2-3,NA,CASSWEDTQYF
TRBD1,TRBV27,TRBJ1-1,NA,CASSQRGTVMNTEAFF
NA,TRBV30,TRBJ2-7,once,CAWRAPGAIYEQYF
TRBD2,TRBV7-9,TRBJ2-5,NA,CASSQTSGGQETQYF
TRBD1,TRBV18,TRBJ2-7,NA,CASSPARTGGYEQYF
NA,TRBV5-6,TRBJ2-6,NA,CASNWRGTGANVLTF
TRBD1,TRBV7-9,TRBJ2-1,NA,CASSKPGQNNEQFF
NA,TRBV5-1,TRBJ2-3,NA,CASSPRGQGPTDTQYF
TRBD1,TRBV18,TRBJ2-7,NA,CASSPVGTGKHEQYF
NA,TRBV27,TRBJ2-5,NA,CASSPRGRETQYF
TRBD1,TRBV28,TRBJ2-5,few,CASIAQGRETQYF
NA,TRBV7-9,TRBJ1-1,NA,CASSLPTENTEAFF
NA,TRBV6-5,TRBJ1-1,NA,CASSSRGGGGTEAFF
TRBD2,TRBV29-1,TRBJ2-5,NA,CSVGRGTSVAETQYF
TRBD1,TRBV5-4,TRBJ2-7,NA,CASRMGQGYEQYF
NA,TRBV18,TRBJ2-7,NA,CASSPGLSRNEQYF
NA,TRBV7-6,TRBJ1-5,NA,CASSLGHNQPQHF
TRBD2,TRBV5-1,TRBJ2-5,NA,CASQAGVTQYF
NA,TRBV21-1,TRBJ2-7,NA,CASSKGRQGAYEQYF
TRBD1,TRBV27,TRBJ1-1,NA,CASSLRGRTEAFF
TRBD1,TRBV6-1,TRBJ1-2,NA,CASTQGGAMGYGYTF
NA,TRBV6-4,TRBJ1-5,NA,CASSPLVYSNQPQHF
NA,TRBV7-6,TRBJ2-3,few,CASSPSLGDTQYF
NA,TRBV10-2,TRBJ1-1,NA,CATSRPFGLTNTEAFF
NA,TRBV6-1,TRBJ2-1,NA,CASRSGLRGDEQFF
NA,TRBV10-1,TRBJ2-1,NA,CASSDNNPRDGSYNEQFF
NA,TRBV27,TRBJ1-5,NA,CASRPNIGSNQPQHF
NA,TRBV5-1,TRBJ1-3,NA,CASSRDTSGVTIYF
NA,TRBV6-1,TRBJ2-3,few,CASREAPVASAWVDTQYF
NA,TRBV6-6,TRBJ2-1,NA,CASSYEGRMYNEQFF
NA,TRBV27,TRBJ2-5,once,CASRRTGAGETQYF
TRBD1,TRBV6-6,TRBJ1-6,NA,CASSRGQYNSPLHF
NA,TRBV19,TRBJ1-5,NA,CASAGAARRNQPQHF
NA,TRBV7-8,TRBJ2-7,few,CASSRGTAYEQYF
TRBD1,TRBV2,TRBJ1-5,NA,CASRSRGNNQPQHF